The rows below give T cell receptor beta chains drawn from one sample of a study of T cell responses to AZD1222 COVID-19 vaccine. Clones were read by immunoSEQ multiplex PCR, and TCRdb kept only the in-frame ones, dropping some. The sample contains about 150,000 clones, roughly 90% of which appear only once. Sequences were derived from peripheral blood, sampled on day 0 of AZD1222 vaccination. These receptor sequences come from an adult in good health. CDR3s include the opening cysteine and the closing phenylalanine or tryptophan. Fields, in order: V gene, J gene, clone size, CDR3 length, D gene, CDR3 protein, CDR3 DNA. A D gene is named only where the DNA matches it firmly. The size of a clone is reported for some rows only, either as once, few or many, or as a class for expanded clones.

TRBV4-1	TRBJ1-2	.	15	TRBD1	CASSQVWTGENGYTF	TGCGCCAGCAGCCAAGTCTGGACAGGGGAGAATGGCTACACCTTC
TRBV28	TRBJ1-5	.	13	.	CASREYSNQPQHF	TGTGCCAGCAGGGAATATAGCAATCAGCCCCAGCATTTT
TRBV18	TRBJ2-3	.	16	.	CASSRYRERGTDTQYF	TGTGCCAGCTCACGATACAGGGAAAGAGGCACAGATACGCAGTATTTT
TRBV2	TRBJ2-1	.	13	TRBD2	CASQRELVNEQFF	TGTGCCAGCCAGCGGGAGCTAGTCAATGAGCAGTTCTTC
TRBV19	TRBJ1-1	.	16	.	CASRPIKGGGGTEAFF	TGTGCCAGTAGACCTATAAAAGGGGGAGGGGGCACTGAAGCTTTCTTT
TRBV6-6	TRBJ1-1	.	13	.	CASTGLRDTEAFF	TGTGCCAGTACAGGGCTTAGGGACACTGAAGCTTTCTTT
TRBV6-2/TRBV6-3	TRBJ2-2	.	16	.	CASSSGGGPKFGELFF	TGTGCCAGCAGTTCTGGGGGGGGGCCGAAGTTCGGGGAGCTGTTTTTT
TRBV7-9	TRBJ1-2	.	16	TRBD1	CASSLARRGPPHGYTF	TGTGCCAGCAGCTTAGCAAGGAGGGGGCCGCCTCATGGCTACACCTTC
TRBV30	TRBJ2-7	.	13	TRBD1	CACHRDSSYEQYF	TGTGCCTGTCATCGGGACAGTTCCTACGAGCAGTACTTC
TRBV7-2	TRBJ2-1	.	14	TRBD2	CASSFRVAGAFQFF	TGTGCCAGCAGCTTTAGAGTAGCGGGGGCTTTTCAGTTCTTC
TRBV24-1	TRBJ2-7	.	14	.	CATIPTTEHYEQYF	TGTGCCACCATTCCGACGACAGAGCACTACGAGCAGTACTTC
TRBV19	TRBJ2-7	.	16	TRBD2	CASSMTAGRVTYEQYF	TGTGCCAGTAGTATGACCGCTGGGAGGGTAACCTACGAGCAGTACTTC
TRBV7-9	TRBJ1-1	.	13	.	CASSLGHNTEAFF	TGTGCCAGCAGCTTAGGACACAACACTGAAGCTTTCTTT
TRBV30	TRBJ1-5	.	13	.	CAWSGDVQLAQHF	TGTGCCTGGAGTGGGGACGTTCAGTTGGCCCAGCATTTT
TRBV11-2	TRBJ2-3	.	17	TRBD2	CASSTGTSGRAADTQYF	TGTGCCAGCAGCACCGGGACTAGCGGGAGGGCGGCAGATACGCAGTATTTT
TRBV11-2	TRBJ2-7	.	12	.	CASSVQGTEQYF	TGTGCCAGCAGCGTTCAAGGGACCGAGCAGTACTTC
TRBV25-1	TRBJ2-1	few	13	.	CASASTVYNEQFF	TGTGCCAGCGCGAGCACCGTCTACAATGAGCAGTTCTTC
TRBV29-1	TRBJ1-2	.	14	.	CSVGVGSSDYGYTF	TGCAGCGTTGGGGTGGGGAGTTCGGACTATGGCTACACCTTC
TRBV11-2	TRBJ2-3	.	15	TRBD2	CASSFLAGVIDTQYF	TGTGCCAGCAGCTTCCTAGCGGGGGTAATAGATACGCAGTATTTT
TRBV29-1	TRBJ1-1	.	12	.	CSSTGGITEAFF	TGCAGCTCAACGGGGGGGATCACTGAAGCTTTCTTT
TRBV2	TRBJ1-1	.	12	.	CASSEGSGEAFF	TGTGCCAGCAGTGAAGGGTCAGGGGAAGCTTTCTTT